The rows below give T cell receptor beta chains drawn from one sample of a study of cytomegalovirus exposure and HLA in healthy donors. Method: immunoSEQ multiplex PCR; TCRdb's copy keeps in-frame clones and lacks some. Among some 180,000 clones listed, around 79% were seen once. Sequencing was done on a sample of PBMCs. Receptors were obtained from a woman in her 30s in good health and CMV-seropositive. CDR3s include the opening cysteine and the closing phenylalanine or tryptophan. A D gene is named only where the DNA matches it firmly. Only part of the rows carry a size: once, few, many, or a class if the clone is expanded.

cdr3_nt cdr3_aa j_call clone_size v_call d_call
TGTGCCAGCAGACCACTTCAGACAGGGGGTGAAAAACTGTTTTTT CASRPLQTGGEKLFF TRBJ1-4 few TRBV6-1 TRBD1
TGTGCCAGCAGCTTCTGGGGGGGTAGCAACAATGAGCAGTTCTTC CASSFWGGSNNEQFF TRBJ2-1 NA TRBV5-6 TRBD2
TGTGCCAGCTCACCAATAGCCGGGGAGCTGTTTTTT CASSPIAGELFF TRBJ2-2 NA TRBV18 NA
TGTGCCAGCAGCTGGGACTCCGCTAGCACAGATACGCAGTATTTT CASSWDSASTDTQYF TRBJ2-3 NA TRBV5-4 NA
TGTGCCAGCAGAGTAGACATAAGGACTTCCTACGAGCAGTACTTC CASRVDIRTSYEQYF TRBJ2-7 NA TRBV6-5 NA
TGTGCCAGCAGCTTGGGGGGGGGAACGAGGCCCCAGCATTTT CASSLGGGTRPQHF TRBJ1-5 few TRBV5-5 NA
TGTGCCAGCAGCTATCACCGAGTATCCGAGCAGTACTTC CASSYHRVSEQYF TRBJ2-7 NA TRBV13 NA
TGTGCCACCAGCGGAGGGCCGGGTATAAACGGAGGGAATCAGCCCCAGCATTTT CATSGGPGINGGNQPQHF TRBJ1-5 NA TRBV15 NA
TGTGCCAGCAGCCCCTCTCGACTGGTCACCAACGTCCTGACTTTC CASSPSRLVTNVLTF TRBJ2-6 few TRBV11-3 NA
TGTGCCATCAACCCGGGACAGGGGGCGAACACTGAAGCTTTCTTT CAINPGQGANTEAFF TRBJ1-1 NA TRBV10-3 TRBD1
TGTGCCAGCACCTTGTTACGGGGGACCTACGAGCAGTACTTC CASTLLRGTYEQYF TRBJ2-7 medium-sized TRBV5-8 NA
TGTGCCAGCAGCGCCCCCGGACTGCAGTATTTT CASSAPGLQYF TRBJ2-3 NA TRBV7-2 NA
TGCGCCAGCAGCCACACCCTGCCGGGGGGGAGGGAGCAGTACTTC CASSHTLPGGREQYF TRBJ2-7 once TRBV4-3 TRBD2
TGCGCCAGCAGCTTGGCTGGTCAGGGGGTAGAAGCTTTCTTT CASSLAGQGVEAFF TRBJ1-1 few TRBV5-1 TRBD1
TGTGCCAGCAGCGCCCGACTAGCGGGAGTGAAGAATGAGCAGTTCTTC CASSARLAGVKNEQFF TRBJ2-1 few TRBV7-8 TRBD2
TGTGCCAGCAGCTTGGGCCGATCTGGGTCGCGGCATGGCTACACCTTC CASSLGRSGSRHGYTF TRBJ1-2 few TRBV5-5 NA
TGTGCCATCGGGGAGGGCAGGGACTATGGCTACACCTTC CAIGEGRDYGYTF TRBJ1-2 NA TRBV10-3 NA
TGTGCCATCAGTGGTGGGCTCGGTAATGAAAAACTGTTTTTT CAISGGLGNEKLFF TRBJ1-4 NA TRBV10-3 NA
TGTGCCAGCTCCACCCTTGGGGCAGGGTGGGATAAAGCTTTCTTT CASSTLGAGWDKAFF TRBJ1-1 NA TRBV6-6 NA
TGTGCCAGCAGCTTAGATCTGACAGGGGGAGAGCCCTACGAGCAGTACTTC CASSLDLTGGEPYEQYF TRBJ2-7 NA TRBV11-3 TRBD1
TGTGCCAGCAGTTCACAGGGGGGAGACACAGATACGCAGTATTTT CASSSQGGDTDTQYF TRBJ2-3 once TRBV2 TRBD1
TGTGCCAGCAGCCGACAGGGGGGGAATTCACCCCTCCACTTT CASSRQGGNSPLHF TRBJ1-6 NA TRBV2 TRBD1
TGCAGCGACCTCATATGGGCAGATAATCCCTCTTACTATGGCTACACCTTC CSDLIWADNPSYYGYTF TRBJ1-2 NA TRBV29-1 NA
TGCGCCAGCCGCTGGAGCGGGGGGGCCGGAGATACGCAGTATTTT CASRWSGGAGDTQYF TRBJ2-3 NA TRBV5-1 TRBD2
TGTGCTAGTGGTTTGACAGGGGGCACTGAAGCTTTCTTT CASGLTGGTEAFF TRBJ1-1 NA TRBV12-5 TRBD1
TGTGCCAGCAGTACCCCGGGCGGGGGGGCTTCCAATGAGCAGTTCTTC CASSTPGGGASNEQFF TRBJ2-1 NA TRBV6-6 TRBD2
TGTGCCTGGACCGCCGGGCGGGCCTCTGGAAACACCATATATTTT CAWTAGRASGNTIYF TRBJ1-3 few TRBV30 NA
TGTGCCGCCAGGGCAGGGGTATACAATGAGCAGTTCTTC CAARAGVYNEQFF TRBJ2-1 once TRBV10-3 NA
TGCGCCAGCAGCCAACCAAGGGACAGGGGTGTCTACAATGAGCAGTTCTTC CASSQPRDRGVYNEQFF TRBJ2-1 NA TRBV4-1 TRBD1
TGTGCCAGCAGCGCTGGCGCCGGGACTTCGAAGGACGAGCAGTACTTC CASSAGAGTSKDEQYF TRBJ2-7 NA TRBV5-6 NA
TGTGCCAGTAGTATGCGGACACAGAGAAAGGCTGTGAACACTGAAGCTTTCTTT CASSMRTQRKAVNTEAFF TRBJ1-1 NA TRBV19 NA
TGTGCCAGCAGCCCGAGGACTAACCTGGGGGAACAAGAGACCCAGTACTTC CASSPRTNLGEQETQYF TRBJ2-5 few TRBV21-1 NA
TGCGCCAGCAGCCAAGGGGACAGGTTAAACACCATATATTTT CASSQGDRLNTIYF TRBJ1-3 NA TRBV4-1 TRBD1
TGTGCCAGCTCATTATCCGGGACAGGGGGACCTCAGCCCCAGCATTTT CASSLSGTGGPQPQHF TRBJ1-5 NA TRBV18 TRBD1
TGTGCCTGGAGCCTAGTCGGCGGGGAGCTGTTTTTT CAWSLVGGELFF TRBJ2-2 NA TRBV30 NA
TGTGCCTGGACGGGTCAAGAGACCCAGTACTTC CAWTGQETQYF TRBJ2-5 NA TRBV30 NA
TGTGCCAGTAGTATTGGGTCCACCGGGACAGTAAGCAATCAGCCCCAGCATTTT CASSIGSTGTVSNQPQHF TRBJ1-5 few TRBV19 TRBD1
TGTGCCAGTAGGAGCGGGGGGGCCTATGAGCAGTTCTTC CASRSGGAYEQFF TRBJ2-1 NA TRBV13 TRBD2
TGTGCCAGCAGCCCCGCTAGCGGGGGATTTAACACCGGGGAGCTGTTTTTT CASSPASGGFNTGELFF TRBJ2-2 NA TRBV11-3 TRBD2
TGTGCCAGCAGCAAACCGGGCTCCTACAATGAGCAGTTCTTC CASSKPGSYNEQFF TRBJ2-1 once TRBV7-9 NA
TGCGCCAGCAGCGAGAGAGGGAACCCCTACGAGCAGTACTTC CASSERGNPYEQYF TRBJ2-7 few TRBV5-1 NA
TGTGCCATCAGTGGACAGAATAATTCACCCCTCCACTTT CAISGQNNSPLHF TRBJ1-6 once TRBV10-3 NA
TGCGCCAGCAGCTACGGGGGTAGGGGTGAAAAACTGTTTTTT CASSYGGRGEKLFF TRBJ1-4 NA TRBV5-1 NA
TGTGCCAGCAGCTTAGATATTGGACTAGCGGGCCAAGAGACCCAGTACTTC CASSLDIGLAGQETQYF TRBJ2-5 NA TRBV11-2 TRBD2
TGTGCCAGCAGCTTCCGAGTCCCGGGACAGCACCAGTACTTC CASSFRVPGQHQYF TRBJ2-7 NA TRBV5-5 TRBD1